This TCR beta chain was sequenced during a study of blood T cells in healthy people across ages. About the research overall: Template switching recovered approximately one barcoded beta molecule for every two T cells. Points from the study as a whole: Naive and antigen-experienced cells were not separated, limiting conclusive comparison.

This CDR3 region has 16 residues. The V and J ends lost 4 bases and 5 bases respectively, with 20 bases between them. Per germline, CDR1 MDHEN and CDR2 SYDVKM. This clonotype was found once. The antigen remains unidentified. A second PCR of about 7 to 12 cycles used a sample-barcoded 5' primer and a J-beta primer mix. TCRdb itself ran the 5' RACE reads through MiXCR, one entry per CDR3 protein. The data hold 1.5 million to 1.9 million distinct CDR3 sequences, with 40% to 45% observed a single time. The gene calls are TRBV28 and TRBJ1-2; TRBD1 is a possible D gene (5 bases). The TCR originated in a woman aged 18-29 years in good health. Sequences were obtained from blood. The CDR3 DNA reads TGTGCCAGCAGTTCCCCAAGGGGCCGAGGGCGGTATGGCTACACCTTC. Translation gives CASSSPRGRGRYGYTF.